This T cell receptor (beta chain) was profiled in a study of blood T cell repertoires in COVID-19. Study at large: From the United States, Italy and Spain came samples of acute and convalescent COVID-19.

The data were produced by immunoSEQ multiplex PCR, yet TCRdb's version contains in-frame clones alone and is incomplete. The table shows 150,000 or so clones, with 80% to 90% occurring only once. Trimming pared 0 bases from V and 4 bases from J, leaving 23 bases between. The CDR3 sequence is 18 residues long. Germline CDR1 SGHDT, CDR2 YYEEEE. The TCR comes from a man between 18 and 35 years old with COVID-19, enrolled during active disease. The chain links TRBV5-6 to TRBJ2-7, with TRBD2 as a possible D gene (6 bases). Sequenced input: peripheral blood. Here the CDR3 reads CASSLEPWGFRGKYEQYF. For the CDR3, the DNA is TGTGCCAGCAGCTTGGAACCATGGGGGTTCCGGGGGAAGTACGAGCAGTACTTC.